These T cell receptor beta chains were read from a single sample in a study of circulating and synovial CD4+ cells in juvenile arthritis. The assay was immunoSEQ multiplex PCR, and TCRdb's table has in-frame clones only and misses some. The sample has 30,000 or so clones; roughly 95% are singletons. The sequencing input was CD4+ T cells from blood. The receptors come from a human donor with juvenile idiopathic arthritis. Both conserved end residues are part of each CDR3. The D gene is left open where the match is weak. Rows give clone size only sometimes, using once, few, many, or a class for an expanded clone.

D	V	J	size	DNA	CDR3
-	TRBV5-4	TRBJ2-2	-	TGTGCCAGCGGTCCGGGGGACACCGGGGAGCTGTTTTTT	CASGPGDTGELFF
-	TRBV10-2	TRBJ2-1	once	TGCGCCAGCAGGGACAGCTACAATGAGCAGTTCTTC	CASRDSYNEQFF
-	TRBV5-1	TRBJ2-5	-	TGCGCCAGCAGACCACGACAGCAAGAGACCCAGTACTTC	CASRPRQQETQYF
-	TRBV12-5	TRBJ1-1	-	TGTGCTAGTGGTTCTGGCGGGAACACTGAAGCTTTCTTT	CASGSGGNTEAFF
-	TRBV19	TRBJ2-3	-	TGTGCCAGTAGTCGAGTCAGGGGACAATTTGGCACAGATACGCAGTATTTT	CASSRVRGQFGTDTQYF
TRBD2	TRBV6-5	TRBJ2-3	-	TGTGCCAGCAGTTCCGGGGGGGCATGGGATACGCAGTATTTT	CASSSGGAWDTQYF
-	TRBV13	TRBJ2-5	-	TGTGCCAGCAGCTGGGGAGTCCAAGAGACCCAGTACTTC	CASSWGVQETQYF
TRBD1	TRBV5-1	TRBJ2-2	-	TGCGCCAGCAGCCGGACAGGGCTTAACACCGGGGAGCTGTTTTTT	CASSRTGLNTGELFF
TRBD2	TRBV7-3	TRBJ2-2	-	TGTGCCAGCAGCTTAAACTCCGCGGGGGGGGTTTCCGGGGAGCTGTTTTTT	CASSLNSAGGVSGELFF
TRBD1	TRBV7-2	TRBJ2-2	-	TGTGCCAGCAGCTTACGATTGGGACAGGGAAGGGGCACCGGGGAGCTGTTTTTT	CASSLRLGQGRGTGELFF
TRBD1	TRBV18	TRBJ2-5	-	TGTGCCAGCTCACCACTTACAGGGGAGTACCAAGAGACCCAGTACTTC	CASSPLTGEYQETQYF
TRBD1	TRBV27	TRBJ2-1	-	TGTGCCAGCAGTTTAGCCCCGGGACAGGGTAAACCCCGCTCCTACAATGAGCAGTTCTTC	CASSLAPGQGKPRSYNEQFF
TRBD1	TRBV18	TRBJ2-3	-	TGTGCCAGCTCACCACTTTATTTCACAGGGGAAGGCACAGATACGCAGTATTTT	CASSPLYFTGEGTDTQYF